These 26 T cell receptor beta chains originate from one sample sequenced in a study of CXCR3-negative and CXCR3-positive naive CD8 T cells. With UMI labels, 5' RACE was used to prepare the TRB cDNA libraries. No DNA is given; TCRdb re-called the 5' RACE reads and lists each CDR3 protein once. Here the sample table reports about 41,000 distinct CDR3 sequences. The sample comprised memory CD8+ T cells from blood. These TCRs come from a human donor in good health. Some clones in this sample may be carry-over from other donors' samples.

The V gene is TRBV13, the J gene TRBJ2-3; TCRdb proposes TRBD2, but this gene call is untestable without DNA. From germline, CDR1 is PRHDT and CDR2 FYEKMQ (reference sequence). The CDR3 consists of 13 residues. CDR3 sequence: CASSFMGRDTQYF.

J is TRBJ2-1 and V is TRBV12-3 or TRBV12-4; the TCRdb D gene call, TRBD1, has no DNA to confirm it. CDR3 size: 14 residues. The CDR3 loop reads CASSLTGHNNEQFF.

The V and J genes are TRBV29-1 and TRBJ2-3; the D call of TRBD1 rests on TCRdb alone, since no DNA is present to check it. This CDR3 contains 17 residues. CDR1 SQVTM and CDR2 ANQGSEA come from the germline V gene. The CDR3 sequence: CSVEVNRALPSTDTQYF.

The chain combines TRBV29-1 with TRBJ1-1; the D gene TCRdb calls, TRBD1, cannot be checked with no DNA. The germline gives CDR1 SQVTM, CDR2 ANQGSEA. This CDR3 is built from 12 residues. The CDR3 sequence: CSAAGAYAEAFF.

The gene calls are TRBV14 and TRBJ1-1. Germline CDR1 is SGHDN and CDR2 is FVKESK. The CDR3 sequence is 12 residues long. The CDR3 loop reads CASSQAGAEAFF.

The chain uses TRBV4-1 and TRBJ2-1; as DNA is missing, the TRBD1 call by TCRdb cannot be tested. The CDR3 runs to 16 residues. The germline V gene has CDR1 MGHRA and CDR2 YSYEKL. The CDR3 region is CASSQAWGGAYNEQFF.

CDR3 in amino acids: CASSATNTGELFF. The chain carries TRBV2 and TRBJ2-2. From germline, CDR1 is SNHLY and CDR2 FYNNEI. The CDR3 has 13 amino acids. Combining the CDR3 with reference TRBV2 and TRBJ2-2 gives the whole variable domain EPEVTQTPSHQVTQMGQEVILRCVPISNHLYFYWYRQILGQKVEFLVSFYNNEISEKSEIFDDQFSVERPDGSNFTLKIRSTKLEDSAMYFCASSATNTGELFFGEGSRLTVL.

The chain uses TRBV20-1 and TRBJ2-7; the TRBD1 assignment by TCRdb is unverifiable without DNA. The CDR3 is made up of 14 amino acids. CDR1 is DFQATT, CDR2 SNEGSKA, per germline (reference sequence). This CDR3 reads CSAPGTGDLYEQYF.

This chain links TRBV4-2 with TRBJ1-1. There are 15 residues in the CDR3. Looked up from germline, CDR1 is LGHNA and CDR2 is YNFKEQ. The CDR3 here is CASSQVVASKNEAFF.

The V call is TRBV15, the J call TRBJ2-7; without DNA, the TCRdb call of TRBD1 cannot be checked. The CDR3 covers 13 residues. In germline, CDR1 is LNHNV, CDR2 YYDKDF (reference sequence). The CDR3 loop reads CATSNAGPGEQYF. The full variable domain, its missing parts supplied by reference TRBV15 and TRBJ2-7, is DAMVIQNPRYQVTQFGKPVTLSCSQTLNHNVMYWYQQKSSQAPKLLFHYYDKDFNNEADTPDNFQSRRPNTSFCFLDIRSPGLGDTAMYLCATSNAGPGEQYFGPGTRLTVT.

This chain connects TRBV27 to TRBJ2-7; the TCRdb D gene call, TRBD1, has no DNA to confirm it. The germline V gene has CDR1 MNHEY and CDR2 SMNVEV (reference sequence). The CDR3 runs 14 residues. The CDR3 loop reads CASSSTGFSYEQYF.

This rearrangement joins TRBV28 to TRBJ2-7; without DNA, the TCRdb call of TRBD2 cannot be checked. The germline gives CDR1 MDHEN, CDR2 SYDVKM. The CDR3 covers 12 residues. The CDR3: CASSLGSGELYF.

The gene calls are TRBV3-1 and TRBJ2-7; TCRdb reports TRBD2, a call that lacks DNA to check it against. The CDR3 runs 15 residues. Germline V CDR1 and CDR2: LGHDT, YNNKEL (reference sequence). The CDR3 protein is CASSQESRGGDEQYF.

The chain uses TRBV27 and TRBJ2-7; TCRdb proposes TRBD1, but this gene call is untestable without DNA. The CDR3 extends over 15 amino acids. Germline V gene sequence: CDR1 MNHEY, CDR2 SMNVEV (reference sequence). The CDR3 spells CASSPLITGENEQYF.

The chain recombines TRBV7-3 with TRBJ2-1; TCRdb outputs TRBD1, but without DNA this stays unchecked. The germline V gene encodes CDR1 SGHTA and CDR2 FQGTGA. This CDR3 has 14 residues. CDR3 residues: CASRGTDSYNEQFF. Combining the CDR3 with reference TRBV7-3 and TRBJ2-1 gives the whole variable domain GAGVSQTPSNKVTEKGKYVELRCDPISGHTALYWYRQSLGQGPEFLIYFQGTGAADDSGLPNDRFFAVRPEGSVSTLKIQRTERGDSAVYLCASRGTDSYNEQFFGPGTRLTVL.

The chain carries TRBV11-2 and TRBJ2-7; TCRdb's assignment of TRBD1 cannot be checked, as there is no DNA. Per germline, CDR1 SGHAT and CDR2 FQNNGV. The CDR3 contains 14 residues. This CDR3 reads CASSFGPGVYEQYF.

V usage is TRBV7-9 and J usage is TRBJ2-5; TCRdb indicates TRBD1, and absent DNA this call remains unverified. The CDR3 spans 13 residues. Germline V gene lookup returns CDR1 SEHNR and CDR2 FQNEAQ (reference sequence). CDR3 sequence reads: CASTVGGKETQYF.

The rearrangement links TRBV7-3 to TRBJ1-1; no DNA is available, so the TRBD1 call from TCRdb remains unchecked. Germline lookup yields CDR1 SGHTA and CDR2 FQGTGA. The CDR3 length is 16 residues. The CDR3 reads CASATGAIGANTEAFF.

This chain joins TRBV20-1 and TRBJ2-1; TCRdb's assignment of TRBD2 cannot be checked, as there is no DNA. The CDR3 totals 14 residues. From germline, CDR1 is DFQATT and CDR2 SNEGSKA (reference sequence). CDR3 loop: CSARVAGDYNEQFF.

The chain uses TRBV12-3 or TRBV12-4 and TRBJ2-3; lacking DNA, the TRBD1 call made by TCRdb goes unchecked. The CDR3 runs 18 residues. The CDR3 here is CASSSLGQGDPHSDTQYF.

This sequence joins TRBV6-2 or TRBV6-3 and TRBJ2-7. CDR1 is MNHEY, CDR2 SVGEGT, per germline. The length of the CDR3 is 14 residues. CDR3 region: CASSYGVASYEQYF.

The chain is built from TRBV27 and TRBJ2-2. The CDR3 loop spans 13 amino acids. CDR1 and CDR2 from the germline V gene are MNHEY and SMNVEV (reference sequence). The CDR3 is CASSLSGSGELFF.

Its frequency marks this clonotype as medium-sized. The chain has TRBV7-9 and TRBJ1-1; the TCRdb D gene call, TRBD1, has no DNA to confirm it. Germline CDR1 is SEHNR and CDR2 is FQNEAQ (reference sequence). This CDR3 contains 16 residues. The CDR3 spells CASSPGQGEVNTEAFF.

The rearrangement links TRBV7-9 to TRBJ2-1. Germline-derived CDR1 and CDR2 are SEHNR and FQNEAQ (reference sequence). This CDR3 comprises 13 residues. The CDR3 protein is CASSFTSYNEQFF.

The V and J genes are TRBV7-8 and TRBJ2-1; as DNA is missing, the TRBD1 call by TCRdb cannot be tested. This CDR3 has 17 amino acids. Germline V CDR1 and CDR2: SGHVS, FQNEAQ. CDR3 sequence reads: CASSPKGPTSSYNEQFF.

This chain joins TRBV6-6 and TRBJ2-4; the D gene TCRdb calls, TRBD1, cannot be checked with no DNA. CDR3 length equals 15 residues. Germline values: CDR1 MNHNY, CDR2 SVGAGI (reference sequence). CDR3 loop: CASSLGQLAKNIQYF.